The present TCR beta chain was sequenced within a study of T cell responses to AZD1222 COVID-19 vaccine. The germline gives CDR1 LGHDT, CDR2 YNNKEL (reference sequence). J was trimmed by 4 bases and V by 2 bases; bases with no gene match: 1. This CDR3 is built from 13 residues. TCRdb's copy holds only in-frame clones and misses some; the assay was immunoSEQ multiplex PCR. The data show about 100,000 clones, with nearly 95% seen just once and around 1.7% held by the top ten. The chain has TRBV3-1 (or the pseudogene TRBV3-2) and TRBJ1-2, with TRBD1 matching over 7 bases. The sequence came from an adult in good health. Sequences were derived from peripheral blood, sampled on day 0 of AZD1222 vaccination. CDR3 nucleotide sequence: TGTGCCAGCAGCCAATCAGGGGGCTATGGCTACACCTTC. Amino acid sequence: CASSQSGGYGYTF.